The present TCR beta chain was sequenced within a study of T cells in Graves' hyperthyroidism and ophthalmopathy. This clonotype appeared a few times. Using RNA transcripts as the source, TCR beta CDR3 regions were amplified. In the first-round RT-PCR of the TCR CDR3, the HTBI primer set was used. Via MiXCR, TCRdb re-called the multiplex PCR reads, giving one row per CDR3 protein. Of roughly 630,000 distinct CDR3 sequences detected, roughly 14% appear once; the ten largest clones hold under 8%. The germline V and J ends were trimmed by 0 bases and 10 bases, with 14 bases remaining between them. CDR1 is SGDLS, CDR2 YYNGEE, per germline. This CDR3 contains 14 residues.

The chain combines TRBV9 with TRBJ2-1, with D perhaps matching TRBD2 (5 bases). The specimen sequenced was blood. The clonotype comes from a woman aged 25 to 39 with Graves' hyperthyroidism. In DNA form, the CDR3 reads TGTGCCAGCAGCGTAGACCCCGCCGAGCGGGAGCAGTTCTTC. It specifies CASSVDPAEREQFF. The full variable domain, with the rest looked up from reference TRBV9 and TRBJ2-1, is DSGVTQTPKHLITATGQRVTLRCSPRSGDLSVYWYQQSLDQGLQFLIQYYNGEERAKGNILERFSAQQFPDLHSELNLSSLELGDSALYFCASSVDPAEREQFFGPGTRLTVL.